This T cell receptor beta chain is from a study of vaccination and CD4 T cells after COVID-19. For the study at large: At a median about 78 days (range 14 to 241) after dose two, post-vaccine samples were obtained.

Researchers used the Oncomine TCR Beta short-read assay to sequence DNA from cultured CD4+ T cells. DNA came from CD4+ T cells after culture. TCRdb reanalysed the PCR reads using MiXCR and keeps one entry per CDR3 protein. The table records about 19,000 distinct CDR3 sequences, just over 45% of them present only once. On this clonotype: Its antigen is currently unknown.

From germline, CDR1 is LGHNA and CDR2 YNFKEQ. This CDR3 comprises 17 residues. The germline V and J ends were trimmed by 0 bases and 4 bases, with 15 bases remaining between them. Treatment: roughly nine-day PBMC culture with coronavirus spike peptide pools or control peptides (ViraFEST assay). PCR positivity dates ran from March to December 2020, preceding US Alpha, Beta and Delta variants. This clonotype originated in a human donor who had recovered from COVID-19. The sequencing here drew on CD4+ T cells from blood, cultured in vitro, taken after SARS-CoV-2 vaccination. The V gene is TRBV4-2, the J gene TRBJ2-2, with D possibly matching TRBD2 (5 bases). The CDR3 reads CASSQDPRGVPTGELFF. The CDR3 DNA follows: TGTGCCAGCAGCCAAGATCCACGGGGAGTCCCCACCGGGGAGCTGTTTTTT.